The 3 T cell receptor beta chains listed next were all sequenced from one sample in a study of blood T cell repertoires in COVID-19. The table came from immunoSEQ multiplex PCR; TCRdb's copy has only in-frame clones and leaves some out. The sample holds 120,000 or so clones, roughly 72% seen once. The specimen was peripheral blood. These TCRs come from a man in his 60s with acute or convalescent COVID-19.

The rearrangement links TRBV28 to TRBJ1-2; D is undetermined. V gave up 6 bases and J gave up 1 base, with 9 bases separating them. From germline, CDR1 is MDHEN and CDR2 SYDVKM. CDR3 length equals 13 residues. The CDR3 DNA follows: TGTGCCAGCAGCCTTAGCCTTAACTATGGCTACACCTTC. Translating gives CASSLSLNYGYTF.

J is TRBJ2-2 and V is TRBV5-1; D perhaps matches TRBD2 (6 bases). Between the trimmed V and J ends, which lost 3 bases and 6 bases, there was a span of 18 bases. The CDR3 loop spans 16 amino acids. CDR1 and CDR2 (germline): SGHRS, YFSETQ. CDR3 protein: CASSSETNPGAGELFF. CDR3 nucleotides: TGCGCCAGCAGCTCCGAAACTAACCCGGGGGCCGGGGAGCTGTTTTTT.

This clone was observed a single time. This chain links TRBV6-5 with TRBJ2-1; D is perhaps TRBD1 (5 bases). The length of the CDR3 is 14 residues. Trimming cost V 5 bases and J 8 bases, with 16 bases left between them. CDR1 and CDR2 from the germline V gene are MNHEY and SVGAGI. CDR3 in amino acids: CASSQYKGVDEQFF. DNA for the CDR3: TGTGCCAGCAGTCAATATAAAGGGGTGGATGAGCAGTTCTTC.